Sequencing of this TCR beta chain was carried out in a study of shared clonotypes between healthy human individuals. Study conclusions and caveats: Generally, estimated richness proved larger in naive subsets than it did in memory subsets.

The assay was immunoSEQ multiplex PCR, and TCRdb's table has in-frame clones only and misses some. The profile shows more than 2 million clones, less than 95% of them singletons. Naive CD8 cells comprised CD45RO-negative, CCR7-positively selected cells, excluding terminally differentiated effector memory CD45RA+ cells. Germline loops: CDR1 SNHLY, CDR2 FYNNEI. This CDR3 comprises 15 residues. Trimming left V 1 base short and J 7 bases short, with 13 bases between. As to this clone: Its antigen is unknown.

Sequenced material: naive CD8+ T cells sorted from blood. This receptor was taken from a man in his late teens or twenties in good health. The chain employs TRBV2 and TRBJ1-4, with D uncertain. CDR3 in amino acids: CASSEGEPAFEKLFF. CDR3 in DNA: TGTGCCAGCAGTGAAGGGGAGCCGGCATTTGAAAAACTGTTTTTT.